Each of the 7 T cell receptor beta chains below was sequenced from the same sample in a study of blood T cell repertoires in COVID-19. TCRdb keeps only in-frame clones here, not all; method: immunoSEQ multiplex PCR. The repertoire holds about 170,000 clones, with 70% to 85% as singletons. The material sequenced was peripheral blood. These receptors came from a woman aged 35 to 49 with COVID-19, enrolled during active disease.

V is TRBV7-9 and J is TRBJ2-7; 7 bases agree with TRBD2. Germline loops: CDR1 SEHNR, CDR2 FQNEAQ (reference sequence). This CDR3 has 12 amino acids. The ends lost 10 bases at V and 6 bases at J; junction bases unmatched: 9. CDR3 in DNA: TGTGCCACGCGGGGGAAGGGGCTCGAGCAGTACGTC. The encoded protein is CATRGKGLEQYV.

There are many counts of this clone. J is TRBJ1-6 and V is TRBV6-5; TRBD1 matches 8 bases. Germline V gene sequence: CDR1 MNHEY, CDR2 SVGAGI. V lost 7 bases to trimming and J lost 10 bases; unmatched junction nucleotides: 9. This CDR3 is built from 14 residues. The DNA for the CDR3 is TGTGCCAGCACCAAGGACAGGGCGTTCTCACCCCTCCACTTT. It translates to CASTKDRAFSPLHF.

The chain couples TRBV25-1 to TRBJ1-6, with D perhaps matching TRBD1 (5 bases). From germline, CDR1 is MGHDK and CDR2 SYGVNS. V was cut by 4 bases and J by 5 bases, with 9 bases left in between. There are 14 residues in the CDR3. CDR3 sequence (DNA): TGTGCCAGCAGTGGGCGGGGGGATAATTCACCCCTCCACTTT. It translates to CASSGRGDNSPLHF.

The gene calls are TRBV19 and TRBJ1-2; D gene uncertain. The CDR3 has 15 amino acids. The germline V gene encodes CDR1 LNHDA and CDR2 SQIVND (reference sequence). Trimming took off 3 bases at V and 2 bases at J, with 13 bases between the two ends. CDR3 coding DNA: TGTGCCAGTAGTATCCCCCGCTCGAGCAACTATGGCTACACCTTC. It encodes CASSIPRSSNYGYTF.

The gene calls are TRBV11-2 and TRBJ1-6, with 11 bases that match TRBD1. V shed 5 bases and J 14 bases; nucleotides not matched to a gene: 5. Per germline, CDR1 SGHAT and CDR2 FQNNGV. The CDR3 runs 13 residues. CDR3 nucleotides: TGTGCCAGCAGCCCGGACAGGGGGCGCGCCCTCCACTTT. This translates into CASSPDRGRALHF.

This chain uses TRBV5-4 with TRBJ2-2, with D perhaps matching TRBD2 (6 bases). The CDR3 has 16 residues. Per the germline V gene, CDR1 is SGHNT and CDR2 is YYREEE (reference sequence). Trimming stripped 4 bases from V and 6 bases from J, with 19 bases between. CDR3 nucleotides: TGTGCCAGCAGCCTCCCTGGGACTCCCTACGCCGGGGAGCTGTTTTTT. Translated, it gives CASSLPGTPYAGELFF.

The chain employs TRBV4-1 and TRBJ2-7; TRBD2 agrees at 14 bases. From germline, CDR1 is MGHRA and CDR2 YSYEKL. Trimming removed 5 bases from V and 7 bases from J; junction bases left unmatched: 10. This CDR3 is built from 16 residues. The DNA of the CDR3 is TGCGCCAGCAGCGGGGGACTAGCGGGAGTGTTAGGGGAGCAGTACTTC. Residues: CASSGGLAGVLGEQYF.